This T cell receptor beta chain was identified during a study of shared clonotypes between healthy human individuals. As originally analysed: Junction-only sequences without quality scores came from ImmunoSEQ, so filtering differed. Assay: immunoSEQ multiplex PCR; the TCRdb copy retains only in-frame clones and omits some. V, J and clone size derive from that table, while D and trimming were established from the DNA sequence. The table has around 1.1 million clones, approximately 77% seen once; the top ten hold 0.89%. Trimming cost V 0 bases and J 0 bases; bases outside gene matches: 6. Per germline, CDR1 SGHRS and CDR2 YFSETQ. This CDR3 spans 18 amino acids.

The chain has TRBV5-1 and TRBJ1-2, with TRBD1 matching over 12 bases. This sequence originates from a man between 18 and 35 years old in good health. Some clones in this sample may be carry-over from other donors' samples. Specimen: memory CD4+ T cells from PBMCs. The subset was: CD45RA-negative fraction. CDR3: CASSLEWGQGAANYGYTF. The CDR3 DNA reads as TGCGCCAGCAGCTTGGAGTGGGGACAGGGGGCCGCTAACTATGGCTACACCTTC.